These 8 T cell receptor beta chains originate from one sample sequenced in a study of cytomegalovirus exposure and HLA in healthy donors. Vbeta (60) and Jbeta (13) primers were used in the PCR. The repertoire was sequenced with immunoSEQ multiplex PCR; TCRdb's copy has only in-frame clones and lacks some. The table has about 170,000 clones, roughly 82% seen once. The sample was PBMCs. The receptor set was obtained from a girl aged 5-17 years in good health and CMV-seropositive.

V and J are TRBV19 and TRBJ2-7; a weak D match, TRBD2 (6 bases). The germline CDR1 and CDR2 sequences are LNHDA and SQIVND (reference sequence). There are 17 residues in the CDR3. Deletions cut 3 bases from V and 0 bases from J, with 18 bases between. The CDR3 region has the DNA TGTGCCAGTAGTATCTCGGGGCCGGGACTGGGCTCCTACGAGCAGTACTTC. Translated, it gives CASSISGPGLGSYEQYF.

The genes are TRBV7-3 and TRBJ2-3, with 8 bases fitting TRBD1. Germline CDR1 reads SGHTA; CDR2 reads FQGTGA. Losses at the gene ends were 5 bases for V and 4 bases for J; bases not matched to a gene: 8. This CDR3 contains 15 residues. The CDR3 protein is CASSPTGAEADTQYF. The CDR3 DNA follows: TGTGCCAGCAGCCCGACAGGGGCCGAAGCAGATACGCAGTATTTT.

The chain links TRBV5-1 to TRBJ1-2; 7 nucleotides line up with TRBD1. The CDR3 contains 15 residues. V was pared by 2 bases and J by 4 bases, with 8 bases of the junction left unmatched. Germline CDR1 is SGHRS and CDR2 is YFSETQ. For the CDR3, the DNA is TGCGCCAGCAGCTTCTCGGGACAGCGGGCCTATGGCTACACCTTC. Amino acids: CASSFSGQRAYGYTF.

This sequence joins TRBV5-6 and TRBJ2-5; the match to TRBD1 covers 7 bases. Germline V CDR1 and CDR2: SGHDT, YYEEEE. Trimming took 7 bases from V and 3 from J; bases not matched to a gene: 6. The length of the CDR3 is 13 residues. The DNA of the CDR3 is TGTGCCAGCCTACGAGGGACAGAAGAGACCCAGTACTTC. The encoded protein is CASLRGTEETQYF.

V and J are TRBV5-6 and TRBJ1-1; 11 nucleotides agree with TRBD1. The CDR3 extends over 18 amino acids. The germline gives CDR1 SGHDT, CDR2 YYEEEE. The V gene end was trimmed by 0 bases and the J gene end by 5 bases; junction bases not matched to a gene: 12. The CDR3 nucleotides are TGTGCCAGCAGCTTGGCCATAAGGGGGGGACAGGGGGAGACTGAAGCTTTCTTT. Its protein product is CASSLAIRGGQGETEAFF.

The genes are TRBV7-9 and TRBJ2-1, with TRBD2 as a possible D gene (5 bases). CDR3 length: 15 amino acids. Trimming left V 0 bases short and J 0 bases short, with 6 bases between. Per the germline V gene, CDR1 is SEHNR and CDR2 is FQNEAQ (reference sequence). The CDR3 coding sequence is TGTGCCAGCAGCTTAGCAGGGAGCTCCTACAATGAGCAGTTCTTC. This encodes CASSLAGSSYNEQFF.

This CDR3 is CASSLNDYGEQYF. The CDR3 DNA reads as TGTGCCAGCAGCCTAAATGACTACGGGGAGCAGTACTTC. The rearrangement links TRBV9 to TRBJ2-7, with D perhaps TRBD2 (5 bases). Germline V lookup: CDR1 SGDLS, CDR2 YYNGEE. CDR3 size: 13 residues. The V end lost 4 bases, the J end lost 7 bases, and 15 bases lay between the germline ends.

V and J are TRBV2 and TRBJ2-7; tentative D call: TRBD1 (6 bases). CDR3 size: 16 residues. V was cut by 0 bases and J by 3 bases, with 15 bases left in between. Germline CDR1 reads SNHLY; CDR2 reads FYNNEI. The CDR3 coding sequence is TGTGCCAGCAGTGAAGCATTCGAGGGGGTGAACTACGAGCAGTACTTC. Protein product: CASSEAFEGVNYEQYF.